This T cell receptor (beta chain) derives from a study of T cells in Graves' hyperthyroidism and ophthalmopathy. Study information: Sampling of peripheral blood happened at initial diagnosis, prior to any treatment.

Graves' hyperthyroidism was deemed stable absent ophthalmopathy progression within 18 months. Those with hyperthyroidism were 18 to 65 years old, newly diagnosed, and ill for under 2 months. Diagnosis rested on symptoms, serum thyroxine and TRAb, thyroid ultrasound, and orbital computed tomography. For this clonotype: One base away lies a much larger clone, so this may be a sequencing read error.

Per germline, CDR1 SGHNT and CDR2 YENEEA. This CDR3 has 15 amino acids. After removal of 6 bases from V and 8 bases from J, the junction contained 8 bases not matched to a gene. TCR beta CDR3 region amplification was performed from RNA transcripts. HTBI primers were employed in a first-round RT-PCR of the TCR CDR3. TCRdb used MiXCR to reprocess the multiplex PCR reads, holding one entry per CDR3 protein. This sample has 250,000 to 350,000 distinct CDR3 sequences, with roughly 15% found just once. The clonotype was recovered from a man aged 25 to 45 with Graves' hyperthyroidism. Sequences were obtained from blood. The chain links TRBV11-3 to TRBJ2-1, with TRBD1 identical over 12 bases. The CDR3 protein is CASSPRDRGRDEQFF. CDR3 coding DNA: TGTGCCAGCAGTCCCCGGGACAGGGGGCGCGATGAGCAGTTCTTC.